Listed below are T cell receptor beta chains from one sample, sequenced in a study of cytomegalovirus exposure and HLA in healthy donors. Method: immunoSEQ multiplex PCR; TCRdb's copy keeps in-frame clones and lacks some. The sample has roughly 190,000 clones; roughly 77% are singletons. Sequencing was done on a sample of PBMCs. All receptors come from a woman aged 25 to 39 in good health and CMV-seropositive. Each CDR3 is given with its conserved first and last residue. A D gene is named only where the DNA matches it firmly. Rows may omit the clone size; those that give it use once, few, many or a size class.

D,V,size,J,CDR3,DNA
TRBD1,TRBV29-1,.,TRBJ1-2,CGQWGGQGYGYTF,TGCGGCCAATGGGGCGGACAGGGCTATGGCTACACCTTC
TRBD2,TRBV9,.,TRBJ2-3,CASAPGLANTDTQYF,TGTGCCAGCGCGCCGGGACTAGCGAACACAGATACGCAGTATTTT
TRBD2,TRBV13,.,TRBJ2-7,CASSQAGGNYEQYF,TGTGCCAGCAGCCAAGCGGGGGGGAACTACGAGCAGTACTTC
.,TRBV5-1,.,TRBJ2-5,CASGRGYQETQYF,TGCGCCAGCGGTAGAGGGTACCAAGAGACCCAGTACTTC
TRBD2,TRBV11-2,.,TRBJ2-7,CASSEGLAGGEQYF,TGTGCCAGCAGCGAGGGACTAGCGGGAGGTGAGCAGTACTTC
TRBD2,TRBV27,.,TRBJ2-1,CASSFSSGTSANEQFF,TGTGCCAGCAGTTTCTCTTCCGGGACTAGCGCCAATGAGCAGTTCTTC
.,TRBV18,.,TRBJ2-5,CASSPDRGQETQYF,TGTGCCAGCTCACCCGACCGGGGACAAGAGACCCAGTACTTC
TRBD2,TRBV19,few,TRBJ2-7,CASSISRSGDSYEQYF,TGTGCCAGTAGCATTTCCCGAAGCGGGGACTCCTACGAGCAGTACTTC
TRBD1,TRBV29-1,.,TRBJ1-2,CSVGDRDYGYTF,TGCAGCGTTGGTGACAGGGACTATGGCTACACCTTC
.,TRBV5-6,once,TRBJ2-1,CASSNIGQGGNEQFF,TGTGCCAGCAGCAATATAGGGCAGGGAGGCAATGAGCAGTTCTTC
TRBD1,TRBV6-4,.,TRBJ2-3,CASSDTGEGDTQYF,TGTGCCAGCAGTGACACAGGGGAAGGTGATACGCAGTATTTT
.,TRBV19,few,TRBJ2-3,CASSILGEPTDTQYF,TGTGCCAGTAGTATACTAGGCGAACCCACAGATACGCAGTATTTT
TRBD2,TRBV5-6,.,TRBJ2-1,CASSRTAGGQSYNEQFF,TGTGCCAGCAGCCGAACTGCGGGAGGTCAATCCTACAATGAGCAGTTCTTC
.,TRBV9,.,TRBJ1-2,CASSVATAPYGYTF,TGTGCCAGCAGCGTAGCGACAGCCCCCTATGGCTACACCTTC
TRBD2,TRBV18,.,TRBJ2-3,CASSSSSGRNTDTQYF,TGTGCCAGCTCATCCTCTAGCGGGAGGAACACAGATACGCAGTATTTT
.,TRBV5-4,.,TRBJ2-3,CASSLRGSEDTQYF,TGTGCCAGCAGCTTGAGGGGAAGTGAAGATACGCAGTATTTT
TRBD2,TRBV11-2,.,TRBJ2-7,CASSPQVRTSGSNEQYF,TGTGCCAGCAGCCCTCAAGTTCGAACTAGCGGGAGTAACGAGCAGTACTTC
.,TRBV28,.,TRBJ1-2,CASSSQSSYGYTF,TGTGCCAGCAGTTCCCAGTCAAGCTATGGCTACACCTTC
.,TRBV7-2,.,TRBJ2-1,CASSLARAHEQFF,TGTGCCAGCAGCTTAGCGAGGGCCCATGAGCAGTTCTTC
.,TRBV4-1,.,TRBJ1-5,CASSQVGGANQPQHF,TGCGCCAGCAGCCAAGTAGGGGGGGCAAATCAGCCCCAGCATTTT
TRBD1,TRBV20-1,.,TRBJ1-2,CSAPGQGGYTF,TGCAGTGCGCCGGGACAGGGTGGCTACACCTTC
TRBD2,TRBV16,.,TRBJ2-3,CASSEWTSGSTDTQYF,TGTGCCAGCAGCGAATGGACTAGCGGTAGCACAGATACGCAGTATTTT
.,TRBV27,once,TRBJ1-2,CASSLGQADYTF,TGTGCCAGCAGTTTGGGGCAGGCGGACTACACCTTC
.,TRBV28,.,TRBJ2-3,CASIPGGTPQSTDTQYF,TGTGCCAGCATACCCGGAGGGACCCCCCAAAGCACAGATACGCAGTATTTT
TRBD1,TRBV19,.,TRBJ1-3,CASIGDRGRSGNTIYF,TGTGCCAGTATTGGGGACAGGGGGCGGTCTGGAAACACCATATATTTT
.,TRBV2,.,TRBJ2-7,CASQDLGEGYEQYF,TGTGCCAGCCAGGATTTGGGAGAAGGCTACGAGCAGTACTTC
TRBD2,TRBV5-3,.,TRBJ2-1,CARSAGTSGTQNDNEQFF,TGTGCCAGAAGCGCCGGGACTAGCGGGACCCAAAACGACAATGAGCAGTTCTTC
.,TRBV4-1,.,TRBJ1-2,CASSQGLGQPGVHGYTF,TGCGCCAGCAGCCAAGGGTTAGGACAGCCCGGAGTTCATGGCTACACCTTC
.,TRBV4-1,.,TRBJ2-7,CASSQRSDEQYF,TGCGCCAGCAGCCAACGTAGCGACGAGCAGTACTTC
TRBD2,TRBV19,.,TRBJ2-2,CASSAGTTNTGELFF,TGTGCCAGTAGTGCCGGGACTACTAACACCGGGGAGCTGTTTTTT
.,TRBV6-1,.,TRBJ1-2,CASSDSLVGYTF,TGTGCCAGCAGTGATTCCTTAGTGGGCTACACCTTC
.,TRBV5-4,.,TRBJ1-1,CASSLESRTPGTEAFF,TGTGCCAGCAGCTTGGAATCTAGGACGCCGGGGACTGAAGCTTTCTTT
.,TRBV25-1,.,TRBJ1-4,CATAGGLNEKLFF,TGTGCGACAGCGGGAGGGTTGAACGAAAAACTGTTTTTT
.,TRBV6-6,few,TRBJ2-7,CASSYSSYEQYF,TGTGCCAGCAGTTACTCGAGCTACGAGCAGTACTTC
.,TRBV4-2,few,TRBJ2-3,CASSPVGGVGTDTQYF,TGTGCCAGCAGTCCCGTAGGCGGAGTGGGCACAGATACGCAGTATTTT
.,TRBV5-6,few,TRBJ2-5,CASSFDRRPQETQYF,TGTGCCAGCAGCTTTGACAGGCGACCGCAAGAGACCCAGTACTTC
.,TRBV6-5,.,TRBJ2-7,CASSYKRGDEQYF,TGTGCCAGCAGTTACAAGCGCGGGGACGAGCAGTACTTC
TRBD2,TRBV4-2,.,TRBJ2-7,CASSQVSTSGYEQYF,TGTGCCAGCAGCCAAGTTTCGACTAGCGGTTACGAGCAGTACTTC
.,TRBV6-1,.,TRBJ1-2,CASSEAAGNYGYTF,TGTGCCAGCAGTGAAGCTGCGGGGAACTATGGCTACACCTTC
.,TRBV5-6,.,TRBJ1-5,CASNSGGPSGRQPQHF,TGTGCCAGCAACTCCGGGGGGCCCTCAGGGAGACAGCCCCAGCATTTT
TRBD1,TRBV6-1,few,TRBJ2-2,CASKSRQGNTGELFF,TGTGCCAGCAAGTCTAGACAGGGGAACACCGGGGAGCTGTTTTTT
.,TRBV28,.,TRBJ1-2,CASSRGGINYGYTF,TGTGCCAGCAGCCGGGGAGGGATTAACTATGGCTACACCTTC